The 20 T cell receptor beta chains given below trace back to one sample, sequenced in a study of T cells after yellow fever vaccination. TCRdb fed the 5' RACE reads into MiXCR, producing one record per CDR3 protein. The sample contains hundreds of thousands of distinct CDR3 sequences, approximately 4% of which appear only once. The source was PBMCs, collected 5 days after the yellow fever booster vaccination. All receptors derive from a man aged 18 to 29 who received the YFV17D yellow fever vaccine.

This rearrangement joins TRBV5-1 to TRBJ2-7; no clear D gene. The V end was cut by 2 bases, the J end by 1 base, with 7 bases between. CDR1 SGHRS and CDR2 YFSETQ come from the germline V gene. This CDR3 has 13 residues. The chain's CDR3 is CASSFLRSYEQYF. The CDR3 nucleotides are TGCGCCAGCAGCTTTCTAAGATCCTACGAGCAGTACTTC.

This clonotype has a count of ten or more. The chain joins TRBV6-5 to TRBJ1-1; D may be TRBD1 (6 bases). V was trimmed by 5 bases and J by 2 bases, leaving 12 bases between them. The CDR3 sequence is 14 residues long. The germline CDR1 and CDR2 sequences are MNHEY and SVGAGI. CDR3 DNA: TGTGCCAGCAGTGTTACAGGGATTAACACTGAAGCTTTCTTT. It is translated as CASSVTGINTEAFF.

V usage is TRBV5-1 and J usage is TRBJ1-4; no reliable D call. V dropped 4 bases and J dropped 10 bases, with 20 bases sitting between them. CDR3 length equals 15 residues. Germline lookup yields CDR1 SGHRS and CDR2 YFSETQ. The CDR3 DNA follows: TGCGCCAGCAGCCCGGCCGGTGCGGGTAGCGGAAAACTGTTTTTT. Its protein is CASSPAGAGSGKLFF.

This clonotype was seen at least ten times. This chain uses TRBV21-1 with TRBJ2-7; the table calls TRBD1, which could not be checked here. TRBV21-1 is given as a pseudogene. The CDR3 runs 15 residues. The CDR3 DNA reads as TGTGCCAGCAGCAAAGTCGACAGGGGGCTGTACGAGCAGTACTTC. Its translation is CASSKVDRGLYEQYF.

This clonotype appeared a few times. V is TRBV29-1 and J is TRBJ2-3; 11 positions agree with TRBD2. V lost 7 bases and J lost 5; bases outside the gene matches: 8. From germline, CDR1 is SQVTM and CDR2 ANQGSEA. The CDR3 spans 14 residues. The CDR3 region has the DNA TGCAGCGGCTCTAGCGGGGGGCAGGTAGATACGCAGTATTTT. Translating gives CSGSSGGQVDTQYF.

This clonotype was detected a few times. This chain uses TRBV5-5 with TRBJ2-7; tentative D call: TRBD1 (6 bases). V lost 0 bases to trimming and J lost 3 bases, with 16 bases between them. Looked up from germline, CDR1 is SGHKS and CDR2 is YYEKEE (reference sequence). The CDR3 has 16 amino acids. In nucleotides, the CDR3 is TGTGCCAGCAGCTTGGCCTCACAGGGAATGGGCTACGAGCAGTACGTC. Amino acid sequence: CASSLASQGMGYEQYV.

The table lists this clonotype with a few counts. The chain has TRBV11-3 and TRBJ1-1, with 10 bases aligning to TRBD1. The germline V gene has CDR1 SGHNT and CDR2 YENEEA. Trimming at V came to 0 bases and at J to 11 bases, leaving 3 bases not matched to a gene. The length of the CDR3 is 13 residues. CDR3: CASSLDGTGDAFF. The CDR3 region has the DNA TGTGCCAGCAGCTTAGATGGGACAGGGGATGCTTTCTTT. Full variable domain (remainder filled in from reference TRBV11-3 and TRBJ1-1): EAGVVQSPRYKIIEKKQPVAFWCNPISGHNTLYWYLQNLGQGPELLIRYENEEAVDDSQLPKDRFSAERLKGVDSTLKIQPAELGDSAVYLCASSLDGTGDAFFGQGTRLTVV.

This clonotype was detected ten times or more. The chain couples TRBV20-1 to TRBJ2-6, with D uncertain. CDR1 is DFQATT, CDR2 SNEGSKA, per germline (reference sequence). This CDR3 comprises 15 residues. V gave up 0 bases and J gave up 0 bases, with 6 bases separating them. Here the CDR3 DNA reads TGCAGTGCTAGAGATGGAAACTCTGGGGCCAACGTCCTGACTTTC. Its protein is CSARDGNSGANVLTF.

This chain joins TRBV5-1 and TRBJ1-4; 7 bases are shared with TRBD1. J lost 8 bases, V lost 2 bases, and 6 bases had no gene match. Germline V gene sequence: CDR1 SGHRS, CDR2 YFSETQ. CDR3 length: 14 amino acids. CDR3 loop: CASSFEGAEEKLFF. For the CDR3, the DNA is TGCGCCAGCAGCTTCGAGGGGGCAGAGGAAAAACTGTTTTTT.

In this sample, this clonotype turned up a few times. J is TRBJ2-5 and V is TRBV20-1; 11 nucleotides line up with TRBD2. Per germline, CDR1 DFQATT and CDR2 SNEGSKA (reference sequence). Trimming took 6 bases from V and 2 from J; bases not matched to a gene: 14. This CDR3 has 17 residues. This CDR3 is CSAEGDPSGGRQETQYF. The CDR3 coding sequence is TGCAGTGCGGAAGGGGATCCTAGCGGGGGGCGGCAAGAGACCCAGTACTTC.

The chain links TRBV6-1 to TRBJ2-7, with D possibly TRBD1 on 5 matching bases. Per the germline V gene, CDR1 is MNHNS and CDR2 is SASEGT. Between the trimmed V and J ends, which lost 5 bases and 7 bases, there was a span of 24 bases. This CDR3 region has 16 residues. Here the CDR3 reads CASSTDSLIPHIEQYF. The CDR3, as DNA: TGTGCCAGCAGTACCGACAGCCTAATCCCCCATATTGAGCAGTACTTC.

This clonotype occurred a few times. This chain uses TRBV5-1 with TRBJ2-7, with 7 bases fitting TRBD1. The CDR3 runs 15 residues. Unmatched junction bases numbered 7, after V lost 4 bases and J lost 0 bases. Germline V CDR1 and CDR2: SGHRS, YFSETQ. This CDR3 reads CASSTGTVDSYEQYF. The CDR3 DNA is TGCGCCAGCAGCACCGGGACAGTAGACTCCTACGAGCAGTACTTC.

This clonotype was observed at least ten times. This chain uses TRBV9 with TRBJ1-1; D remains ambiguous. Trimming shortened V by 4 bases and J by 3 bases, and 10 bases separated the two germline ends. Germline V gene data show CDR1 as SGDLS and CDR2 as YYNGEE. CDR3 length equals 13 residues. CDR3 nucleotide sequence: TGTGCCAGCAGCCCGACGGGATACACTGAAGCTTTCTTT. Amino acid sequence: CASSPTGYTEAFF.

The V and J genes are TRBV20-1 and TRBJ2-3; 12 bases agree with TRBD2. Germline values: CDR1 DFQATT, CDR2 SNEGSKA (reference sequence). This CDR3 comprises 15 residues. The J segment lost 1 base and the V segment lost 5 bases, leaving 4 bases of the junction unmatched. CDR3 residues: CSAPRLAGGTDTQYF. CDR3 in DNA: TGCAGTGCTCCACGACTAGCGGGGGGCACAGATACGCAGTATTTT.

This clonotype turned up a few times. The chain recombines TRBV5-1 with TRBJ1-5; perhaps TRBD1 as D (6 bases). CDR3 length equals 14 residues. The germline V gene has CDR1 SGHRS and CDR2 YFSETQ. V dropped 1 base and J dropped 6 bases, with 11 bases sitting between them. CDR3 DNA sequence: TGCGCCAGCAGCTTGTGGTGGGGGGCTCAGCCCCAGCATTTT. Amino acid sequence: CASSLWWGAQPQHF.

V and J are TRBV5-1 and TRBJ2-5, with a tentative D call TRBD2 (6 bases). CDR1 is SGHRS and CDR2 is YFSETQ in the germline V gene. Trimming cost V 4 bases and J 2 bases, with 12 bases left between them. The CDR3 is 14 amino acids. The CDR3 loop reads CASSKSREQETQYF. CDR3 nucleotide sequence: TGCGCCAGCAGCAAATCCCGGGAGCAAGAGACCCAGTACTTC.

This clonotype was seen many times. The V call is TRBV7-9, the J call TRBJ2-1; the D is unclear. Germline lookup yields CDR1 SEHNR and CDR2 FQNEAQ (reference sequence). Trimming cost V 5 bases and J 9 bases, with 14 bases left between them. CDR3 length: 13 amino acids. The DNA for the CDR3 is TGTGCCAGCAGCCCCTCTACCCTGGGTGAGCAGTTCTTC. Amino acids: CASSPSTLGEQFF.

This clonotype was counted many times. The CDR3 DNA reads TGTGCCAGCAGTCCGAGGGGTGGGCGAGAGACCCAGTACTTC. Protein sequence: CASSPRGGRETQYF. J is TRBJ2-5 and V is TRBV2; D possibly uses TRBD1 or TRBD2 (5 bases each). CDR3 length: 14 residues. Trimming took 5 bases from V and 4 from J, leaving 14 bases between them. Germline V CDR1 and CDR2: SNHLY, FYNNEI.

Written as DNA, the CDR3 is TGTGCCAGCAGCCGAGACGGGGCCGCCTACGAGCAGTACGTC. The encoded protein is CASSRDGAAYEQYV. The chain joins TRBV5-4 to TRBJ2-7; D is perhaps TRBD1 or TRBD2 (5 bases each). Trimming took 4 bases from V and 2 from J, leaving 13 bases between them. The CDR3 extends over 14 amino acids. Germline CDR1 is SGHNT and CDR2 is YYREEE (reference sequence).

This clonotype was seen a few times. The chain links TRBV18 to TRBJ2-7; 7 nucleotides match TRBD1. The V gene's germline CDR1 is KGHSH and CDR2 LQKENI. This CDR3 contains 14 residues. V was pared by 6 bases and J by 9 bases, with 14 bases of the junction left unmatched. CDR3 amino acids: CASSPDRSHRGQYF. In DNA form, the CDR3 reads TGTGCCAGCTCCCCGGACAGGTCCCATCGAGGGCAGTACTTC.